Shown below are 29 T cell receptor beta chains from a single sample sequenced in a study of blood T cell repertoires in COVID-19. Sequencing used immunoSEQ multiplex PCR; TCRdb keeps in-frame clones, though not all of them. The sample carries around 81,000 clones, 82% recorded once. The material sequenced was peripheral blood. The receptors were sampled from a human donor in a cohort sampled during active COVID-19.

The chain combines TRBV7-2 with TRBJ2-4; 7 bases match TRBD2. With 5 bases clipped from V and 6 bases from J, the junction kept 13 bases outside the gene matches. Per the germline V gene, CDR1 is SGHTA and CDR2 is FQGNSA. The CDR3 covers 16 residues. DNA of the CDR3: TGTGCCAGCAGCCCCCAGCGGGGTTCCGCCGGAAACATTCAGTACTTC. This encodes CASSPQRGSAGNIQYF.

V gene TRBV3-1 (or the pseudogene TRBV3-2) combines with J gene TRBJ2-3; perhaps TRBD2 as D (6 bases). This CDR3 region has 18 residues. CDR1 is LGHDT and CDR2 is YNNKEL in the germline V gene (reference sequence). The V end was cut by 4 bases, the J end by 4 bases, with 24 bases between. This CDR3 reads CASSPQGAGLVGADTQYF. The CDR3 coding sequence is TGTGCCAGCAGCCCGCAGGGTGCGGGGCTTGTCGGGGCAGATACGCAGTATTTT.

The chain joins TRBV6-1 to TRBJ1-1, with D uncertain. The V end lost 3 bases, the J end lost 2 bases, and 7 bases lay between the germline ends. Germline V gene sequence: CDR1 MNHNS, CDR2 SASEGT. This CDR3 has 13 residues. CDR3 nucleotide sequence: TGTGCCAGCAGTGATGTATTTAACACTGAAGCTTTCTTT. This codes for CASSDVFNTEAFF.

The rearrangement joins TRBV19 to TRBJ1-5, with D tentatively TRBD1 (6 bases). Trimming took off 3 bases at V and 6 bases at J, with 18 bases between the two ends. CDR3 length equals 16 residues. The germline V gene has CDR1 LNHDA and CDR2 SQIVND (reference sequence). Here the CDR3 DNA reads TGTGCCAGTAGTATGCGCCCCCAGGGGTCGGGTCAGCCCCAGCATTTT. The encoded protein is CASSMRPQGSGQPQHF.

V is TRBV6-6 and J is TRBJ2-7; possibly TRBD1 for D (6 bases). CDR1 is MNHNY, CDR2 SVGAGI, per germline (reference sequence). V dropped 5 bases and J dropped 0 bases, with 14 bases sitting between them. The CDR3 contains 15 residues. CDR3 bases: TGTGCCAGCAGTGGAGGAACAGGGCCCTCCTACGAGCAGTACTTC. Translated: CASSGGTGPSYEQYF.

The chain uses TRBV18 and TRBJ1-2, with 9 bases aligning to TRBD1. V dropped 1 base and J dropped 7; count of bases not matched to a gene: 4. The CDR3 contains 14 residues. Looked up from germline, CDR1 is KGHSH and CDR2 is LQKENI. DNA for the CDR3: TGTGCCAGCTCACCACAGGGACAGGGCGGTGGCTACACCTTC. It encodes CASSPQGQGGGYTF.

This chain links TRBV5-8 with TRBJ2-3, with 7 bases aligning to TRBD2. Germline V CDR1 and CDR2: SGHTS, YDEGEE. CDR3 size: 14 residues. The trim removed 0 bases at V and 6 bases at J, leaving 4 bases unmatched. This CDR3 reads CASSLGLAVDTQYF. Here the CDR3 DNA reads TGTGCCAGCAGCTTGGGGCTAGCGGTGGATACGCAGTATTTT.

The rearrangement joins TRBV10-3 to TRBJ1-1; D perhaps matches TRBD1 (6 bases). The CDR3 consists of 14 residues. Germline values: CDR1 ENHRY, CDR2 SYGVKD. V was pared by 2 bases and J by 1 base, with 8 bases between. The CDR3 is CAISERGGNTEAFF. CDR3 coding DNA: TGTGCCATCAGTGAGCGAGGGGGGAACACTGAAGCTTTCTTT.

This clone was counted between two and nine times. The V call is TRBV7-9, the J call TRBJ1-2; no clear D gene. This CDR3 is 14 amino acids long. Trimming left V 2 bases short and J 8 bases short, with 15 bases between. The germline V gene encodes CDR1 SEHNR and CDR2 FQNEAQ (reference sequence). The CDR3 nucleotides read TGTGCCAGCAGCTTATCCGGCGGCTATTCGGGCTACACCTTC. Protein sequence: CASSLSGGYSGYTF. Based on the CDR3 plus reference TRBV7-9 and TRBJ1-2, the full variable domain is DTGVSQNPRHKITKRGQNVTFRCDPISEHNRLYWYRQTLGQGPEFLTYFQNEAQLEKSRLLSDRFSAERPKGSFSTLEIQRTEQGDSAMYLCASSLSGGYSGYTFGSGTRLTVV.

This sequence joins TRBV3-1 (or the pseudogene TRBV3-2) and TRBJ1-6; TRBD1 matches at 9 bases. Germline V lookup: CDR1 LGHDT, CDR2 YNNKEL (reference sequence). Trimming took 3 bases from V and 7 from J; bases not matched to a gene: 7. The CDR3 covers 16 residues. The CDR3 DNA follows: TGTGCCAGCAGCCAGGGGACAGGGCTTCTCAATTCACCCCTCCACTTT. As protein: CASSQGTGLLNSPLHF.

This chain links TRBV7-2 with TRBJ2-7; 8 bases line up with TRBD1. Germline V gene lookup returns CDR1 SGHTA and CDR2 FQGNSA. This CDR3 contains 15 residues. V shed 5 bases, J shed 6 bases, and the junction held 12 bases outside the gene matches. The chain's CDR3 is CASSLRGQGPLEQYF. The CDR3 DNA reads as TGTGCCAGCAGCCTCAGAGGACAGGGCCCCCTCGAGCAGTACTTC.

The chain links TRBV6-5 to TRBJ1-1; D perhaps matches TRBD1 (6 bases). The CDR3 runs to 15 residues. Trimming removed 7 bases from V and 2 bases from J, with 17 bases in between. From germline, CDR1 is MNHEY and CDR2 SVGAGI. The CDR3 nucleotides read TGTGCCAGCACAACCCACAGGGACCTAAACACTGAAGCTTTCTTT. The encoded protein is CASTTHRDLNTEAFF.

This chain uses TRBV5-1 with TRBJ2-7, with a weak D call TRBD1 (5 bases). Trimming stripped 1 base from V and 5 bases from J, with 13 bases between. The germline V gene encodes CDR1 SGHRS and CDR2 YFSETQ. This CDR3 has 14 amino acids. The CDR3, as DNA: TGCGCCAGCAGCTTGAGTGAAGGGGAAAACGAGCAGTACTTC. This codes for CASSLSEGENEQYF.

CDR3 DNA sequence: TGTGCCAGCAGCGTGGCCGGGGGGGCAGATACGCAGTATTTT. It encodes CASSVAGGADTQYF. This chain uses TRBV7-2 with TRBJ2-3, with 8 bases fitting TRBD2. Germline trimming cut 5 bases from V and 4 bases from J; bases unmatched to any gene: 5. CDR1 is SGHTA, CDR2 FQGNSA, per germline. This CDR3 has 14 amino acids.

This chain uses TRBV7-8 with TRBJ1-4; D is unresolved. Per germline, CDR1 SGHVS and CDR2 FQNEAQ. V was shortened by 3 bases and J by 5 bases, with 13 bases between the two germline ends. This CDR3 has 15 residues. CDR3 loop: CASSLRVPANEKLFF. The CDR3 region has the DNA TGTGCCAGCAGCTTGAGGGTACCCGCAAATGAAAAACTGTTTTTT.

The rearrangement joins TRBV5-6 to TRBJ2-7; 11 bases are shared with TRBD1. V shed 7 bases and J 6 bases; nucleotides not matched to a gene: 9. This CDR3 has 14 amino acids. Germline loops: CDR1 SGHDT, CDR2 YYEEEE. In nucleotides, the CDR3 is TGTGCCAGCCGCCCCGGACAGGGGGCACGCGAGCAGTACTTC. Protein sequence: CASRPGQGAREQYF.

This clone appeared once. CDR3 amino acids: CASSFSAGMETQYF. DNA of the CDR3: TGTGCCAGCAGCTTTTCCGCAGGGATGGAGACCCAGTACTTC. The chain links TRBV7-2 to TRBJ2-5; maybe TRBD1 (5 bases). The V end lost 3 bases, the J end lost 5 bases, and 13 bases lay between the germline ends. CDR1 and CDR2 from the germline V gene are SGHTA and FQGNSA. CDR3 size: 14 residues.

The J gene is TRBJ1-6, the V gene TRBV6-5, with D hard to call. This CDR3 has 12 residues. CDR1 is MNHEY and CDR2 is SVGAGI in the germline V gene. V was cut by 4 bases and J by 7 bases, with 5 bases left in between. CDR3 sequence (DNA): TGTGCCAGCAGTTCTGGCAATTCACCCCTCCACTTT. It translates to CASSSGNSPLHF.

V usage is TRBV11-1 and J usage is TRBJ1-1; no reliable D call. Looked up from germline, CDR1 is SGHAT and CDR2 is FQDESV (reference sequence). V lost 1 base to trimming and J lost 6 bases, with 6 bases between them. The CDR3 extends over 12 amino acids. Written as DNA, the CDR3 is TGTGCCAGCAGCTTAGACCGGGCTGAAGCTTTCTTT. Translating gives CASSLDRAEAFF.

This rearrangement joins TRBV27 to TRBJ1-2; TRBD1 agrees at 9 bases. CDR1 and CDR2 from the germline V gene are MNHEY and SMNVEV (reference sequence). V lost 5 bases and J lost 6; bases outside the gene matches: 10. The CDR3 is made up of 15 amino acids. The CDR3, as DNA: TGTGCCAGCAGTCGAGCCGACAGGGGGGTTGATGGCTACACCTTC. It encodes CASSRADRGVDGYTF.

The chain is built from TRBV9 and TRBJ2-2; TRBD1 matches 9 bases. The V and J ends lost 3 bases and 6 bases, in that order; junction bases with no gene match: 9. CDR3 size: 16 residues. Germline CDR1 and CDR2: SGDLS and YYNGEE. The CDR3 sequence is CASSEPGQGSPGELFF. CDR3 nucleotide sequence: TGTGCCAGCAGCGAGCCGGGACAGGGTTCCCCCGGGGAGCTGTTTTTT.

The rearrangement joins TRBV30 to TRBJ1-2; D might be TRBD1 (5 bases). The CDR3 has 16 residues. The germline CDR1 and CDR2 sequences are GTSNPN and SVGIG (reference sequence). V shed 0 bases and J shed 3 bases, with 17 bases lying between them. The chain's CDR3 is CAWSVGLNRQHYGYTF. In DNA, the CDR3 is TGTGCCTGGAGTGTCGGCCTGAACCGACAGCACTATGGCTACACCTTC.

The chain has TRBV7-2 and TRBJ2-1; 7 nucleotides line up with TRBD1. This CDR3 is built from 15 residues. V dropped 4 bases and J dropped 1; count of bases not matched to a gene: 4. Per the germline V gene, CDR1 is SGHTA and CDR2 is FQGNSA. CDR3 DNA: TGTGCCAGCAGCTCCGACAGGGCGTCCTACAATGAGCAGTTCTTC. It yields the protein CASSSDRASYNEQFF.

This chain connects TRBV5-1 to TRBJ2-3, with 10 nucleotides matching TRBD2. CDR1 SGHRS and CDR2 YFSETQ come from the germline V gene. The V gene end was trimmed by 4 bases and the J gene end by 5 bases; junction bases not matched to a gene: 10. The CDR3 extends over 16 amino acids. As DNA, the CDR3 is TGCGCCAGCAGCCAAGTTCTAGCGGGGGCCTTAGATACGCAGTATTTT. It is translated as CASSQVLAGALDTQYF.

The chain is built from TRBV5-5 and TRBJ1-2, with no clear D. Germline values: CDR1 SGHKS, CDR2 YYEKEE (reference sequence). The CDR3 runs to 15 residues. V shed 2 bases and J shed 0 bases, with 11 bases lying between them. The CDR3 bases are TGTGCCAGCAGCTTAATGAGGGAAGCTAACTATGGCTACACCTTC. Translation gives CASSLMREANYGYTF. The full variable domain, rest sourced from reference TRBV5-5 and TRBJ1-2, is DAGVTQSPTHLIKTRGQQVTLRCSPISGHKSVSWYQQVLGQGPQFIFQYYEKEERGRGNFPDRFSARQFPNYSSELNVNALLLGDSALYLCASSLMREANYGYTFGSGTRLTVV.

This chain connects TRBV11-2 to TRBJ1-2; 10 nucleotides agree with TRBD1. Germline lookup yields CDR1 SGHAT and CDR2 FQNNGV. The CDR3 spans 14 residues. V shed 5 bases, J shed 8 bases, and the junction held 8 bases outside the gene matches. CDR3 sequence: CASSAGTGAYGYTF. The DNA for the CDR3 is TGTGCCAGCAGCGCCGGGACAGGGGCTTACGGCTACACCTTC. The full variable domain, completed using reference TRBV11-2 and TRBJ1-2, is EAGVAQSPRYKIIEKRQSVAFWCNPISGHATLYWYQQILGQGPKLLIQFQNNGVVDDSQLPKDRFSAERLKGVDSTLKIQPAKLEDSAVYLCASSAGTGAYGYTFGSGTRLTVV.

The chain recombines TRBV7-2 with TRBJ2-7, with 7 bases lining up with TRBD1. CDR1 SGHTA and CDR2 FQGNSA come from the germline V gene. The CDR3 contains 14 residues. The V gene end was trimmed by 5 bases and the J gene end by 7 bases; junction bases not matched to a gene: 11. The CDR3, as DNA: TGTGCCAGCAGCGGGGTAAAAGGGGGCGCAGAGCAGTACTTC. Translated: CASSGVKGGAEQYF.

This clone has just one count. This chain uses TRBV19 with TRBJ1-2, with D unclear. Per the germline V gene, CDR1 is LNHDA and CDR2 is SQIVND (reference sequence). The CDR3 covers 13 residues. V was trimmed by 5 bases and J by 2 bases, leaving 9 bases between them. The CDR3 region has the DNA TGTGCCAGTAGTTCCCACAGCAACTATGGCTACACCTTC. Residues: CASSSHSNYGYTF.

The table lists this clone with a count of one. CDR3 nucleotide sequence: TGTGCCAGCTCACCCTCGAGCGGGGGGCAGCCCGGGGAGCTGTTTTTT. This sequence encodes CASSPSSGGQPGELFF. The chain employs TRBV18 and TRBJ2-2; the match to TRBD2 covers 9 bases. The length of the CDR3 is 16 residues. Germline loops: CDR1 KGHSH, CDR2 LQKENI. The J segment lost 6 bases and the V segment lost 3 bases, leaving 8 bases of the junction unmatched.